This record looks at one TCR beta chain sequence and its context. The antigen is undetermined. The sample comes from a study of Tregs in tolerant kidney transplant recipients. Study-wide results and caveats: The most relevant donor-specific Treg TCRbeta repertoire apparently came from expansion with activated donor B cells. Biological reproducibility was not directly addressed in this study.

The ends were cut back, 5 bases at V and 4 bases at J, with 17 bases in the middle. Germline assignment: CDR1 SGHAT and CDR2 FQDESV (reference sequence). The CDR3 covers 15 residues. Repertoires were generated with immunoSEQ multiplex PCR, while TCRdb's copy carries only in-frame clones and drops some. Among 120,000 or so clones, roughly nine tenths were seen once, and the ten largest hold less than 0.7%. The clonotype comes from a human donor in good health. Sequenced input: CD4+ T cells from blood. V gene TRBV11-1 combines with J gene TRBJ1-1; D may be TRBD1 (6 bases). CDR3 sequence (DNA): TGTGCCAGCAGCACGGCGGGGGCAGGGAGCACTGAAGCTTTCTTT. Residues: CASSTAGAGSTEAFF.